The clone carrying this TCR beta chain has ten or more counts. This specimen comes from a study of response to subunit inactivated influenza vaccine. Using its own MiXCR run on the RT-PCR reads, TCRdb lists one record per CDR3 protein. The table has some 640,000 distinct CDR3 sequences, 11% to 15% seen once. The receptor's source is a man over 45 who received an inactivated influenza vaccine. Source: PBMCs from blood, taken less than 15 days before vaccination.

The CDR3, as DNA: TGTGCCAGCAGCCTCCGGACCATTGGACAGGGTAGGCCCTACGAGCAGTACTTC. Translation gives CASSLRTIGQGRPYEQYF. This sequence joins TRBV11-2 and TRBJ2-7; 8 nucleotides match TRBD1. V lost 5 bases, J lost 2 bases, and 17 bases stayed unmatched. This CDR3 contains 18 residues. Germline CDR1 is SGHAT and CDR2 is FQNNGV.